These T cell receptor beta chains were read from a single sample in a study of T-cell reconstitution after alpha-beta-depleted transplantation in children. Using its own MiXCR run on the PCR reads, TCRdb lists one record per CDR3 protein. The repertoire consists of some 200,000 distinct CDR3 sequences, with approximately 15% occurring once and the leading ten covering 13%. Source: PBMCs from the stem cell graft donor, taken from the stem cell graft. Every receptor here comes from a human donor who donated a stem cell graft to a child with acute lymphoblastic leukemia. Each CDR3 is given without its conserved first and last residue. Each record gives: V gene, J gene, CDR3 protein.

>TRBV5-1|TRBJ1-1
ASSLLGRTEAF
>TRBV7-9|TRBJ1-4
ASSPRTGAATNEKLF
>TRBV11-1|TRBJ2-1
ASRGTSGRNFYNEQF
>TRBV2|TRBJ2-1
ASSAPESSYNEQF
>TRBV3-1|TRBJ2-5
ASSQDLQRETQY
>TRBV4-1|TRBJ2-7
ASSQSQGYGDGEQY
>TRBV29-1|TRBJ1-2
SVLGQSYGYT
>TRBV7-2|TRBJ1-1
ASSPGPGGTEAF
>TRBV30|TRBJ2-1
AWSVQGGNEQF
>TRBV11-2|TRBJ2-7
ASSSSWVRSYEQY
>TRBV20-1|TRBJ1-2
SGGGNYGYT
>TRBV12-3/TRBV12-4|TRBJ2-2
ASSSRTSGSEELF
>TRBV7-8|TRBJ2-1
ASSLWGRGVLYNEQF
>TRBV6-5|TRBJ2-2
ASSLPGGELF
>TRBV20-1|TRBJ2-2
SAYKGSGELF
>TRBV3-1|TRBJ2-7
AFSSVYEQY
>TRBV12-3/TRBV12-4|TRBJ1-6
ASGNGPRALH
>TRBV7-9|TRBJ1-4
ASSTGPGSEKLF
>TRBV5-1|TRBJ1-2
ASSLDREDGYT
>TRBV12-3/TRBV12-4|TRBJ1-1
ASSLAAEAF
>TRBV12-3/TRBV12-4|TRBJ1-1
ASSSLQGNTEAF
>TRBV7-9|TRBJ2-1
ASSRIAGPYNEQF
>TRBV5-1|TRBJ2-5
ASTEASGSGETQY
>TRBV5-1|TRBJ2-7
ASSLGEAGGAYEQY
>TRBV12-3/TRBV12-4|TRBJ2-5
ASRYSGSTETQY
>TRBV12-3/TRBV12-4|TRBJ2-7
ASRTSGTDDYEQY
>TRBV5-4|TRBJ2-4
ASRGWGPKNIQY
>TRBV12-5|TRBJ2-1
ASGLAPTSGGPITQF
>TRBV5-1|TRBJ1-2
ASSLGSSLTNYGYT
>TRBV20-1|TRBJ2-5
SARAPKQAEVPQY
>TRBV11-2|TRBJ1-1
ASSLDWKNTEAF
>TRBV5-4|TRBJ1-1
ASSHDRSNTEAF
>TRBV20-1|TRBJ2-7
SARAPSGNSYEQY
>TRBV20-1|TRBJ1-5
SASLTTRSNQPQH
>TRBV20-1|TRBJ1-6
SARAFPGEVNSPLH
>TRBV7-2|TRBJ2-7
ASSHGIYEQY